This note documents a single TCR beta chain sequence. The antigen is not known. Germline V CDR1 and CDR2: MNHEY, SMNVEV (reference sequence). Losses at the gene ends were 3 bases for V and 3 bases for J; bases not matched to a gene: 6. The CDR3 is 17 residues long. The source of the sample is a study of vaccination and CD4 T cells after COVID-19. Study in general: Convalescent donors were composed of six males and four females, of whom two were Hispanic. Investigators stimulated cells with overlapping spike peptides drawn from SARS-CoV-2, HCoV-NL63, HCoV-OC43 and HCoV-229E. Each of the control cultures got a CEFX pool, an HIV-1 Nef pool, or no peptide.

The treatment here: roughly ten-day PBMC culture with coronavirus spike peptide pools or control peptides (ViraFEST assay). The Oncomine TCR Beta short-read assay sequenced DNA from cultured CD4+ T cells. Each CDR3 protein is one row after TCRdb ran MiXCR on the PCR reads. The sample shows some 10,000 distinct CDR3 sequences, 45% of them seen only once. Study-wide findings and caveats: SARS-CoV-2-reactive clonotype medians increased from around 20 to 38, not significantly.

This chain uses TRBV27 with TRBJ1-5; 12 bases map to TRBD1. Source: cultured CD4+ T cells from blood, taken after SARS-CoV-2 vaccination. The origin of this receptor is a human donor with COVID-19. In DNA, the CDR3 is TGTGCCAGCAGTTTGTCCGGGACAGGGGGCTACAATCAGCCCCAGCATTTT. It encodes CASSLSGTGGYNQPQHF.